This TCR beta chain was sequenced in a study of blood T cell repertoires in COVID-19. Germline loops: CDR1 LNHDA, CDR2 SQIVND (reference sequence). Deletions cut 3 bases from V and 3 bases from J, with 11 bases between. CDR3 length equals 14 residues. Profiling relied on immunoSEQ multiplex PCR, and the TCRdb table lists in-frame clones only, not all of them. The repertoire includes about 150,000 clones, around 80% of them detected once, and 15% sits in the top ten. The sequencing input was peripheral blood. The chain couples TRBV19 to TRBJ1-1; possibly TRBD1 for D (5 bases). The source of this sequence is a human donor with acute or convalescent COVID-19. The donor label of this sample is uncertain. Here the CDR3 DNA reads TGTGCCAGTAGTATGGGGCTAAGGGACACTGAAGCTTTCTTT. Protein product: CASSMGLRDTEAFF.